The clone carrying this TCR beta chain was observed a few times. Antigen: not known. Building the TCR beta libraries relied on iRepertoire HTBI primers, and CDR3 regions underwent Arm-PCR. TCRdb fed the multiplex PCR reads into MiXCR, producing one record per CDR3 protein. The sample yields 560,000 or so distinct CDR3 sequences, 15% to 20% seen once. This sample was taken from a study of regulatory T cells in long-lasting Graves disease. Study-wide points: With 2,741 shared public clonotypes, persistent patients exceeded new patients, who shared over 850. Persistent disease preferred TRBV28, TRBJ1-2 and TRBJ2-5; new disease, TRBV20-1 and TRBJ2-1.

Looked up from germline, CDR1 is SEHNR and CDR2 is FQNEAQ (reference sequence). With V trimmed by 4 bases and J by 2 bases, 12 bases remained unmatched. The CDR3 runs to 17 residues. As to time point: newly diagnosed GD, antithyroid drugs for less than 3 months. Following extraction of RNA from PBMCs, that RNA was used to make the TCR library. This sample also appeared in a second study, on T cells in Graves' hyperthyroidism and ophthalmopathy. From that second work: Used for diagnoses were clinical symptoms, serum thyroxine and TRAb, thyroid ultrasound and orbital computed tomography.

Sequenced material: peripheral blood mononuclear cells (PBMCs), taken at new diagnosis, from a patient treated with antithyroid drugs. The receptor was isolated from a man aged 18 to 30 with Graves disease. The gene calls are TRBV7-9 and TRBJ2-7; 9 bases align to TRBD2. The CDR3 sequence: CASSSTIAGEEPYEQYF. The CDR3 bases are TGTGCCAGCAGCTCAACAATAGCGGGAGAGGAACCCTACGAGCAGTACTTC.